This T cell receptor beta chain was captured in a study of vaccination effects on CD4 cells after COVID-19. This clone was counted a single time. Its target is not known. This CDR3 comprises 16 residues. Germline loops: CDR1 LGHNA, CDR2 YNFKEQ. V gave up 9 bases and J gave up 2 bases; unmatched junction bases: 15. TCRdb's table, derived via immunoSEQ multiplex PCR, lists solely in-frame clones and lacks some. The sample holds 50,000 to 80,000 clones, less than 80% seen once. Scientists isolated CD4+ T cells after a roughly ten-day culture period ended. Subjects were given two BNT162b2 or mRNA-1273 vaccine doses.

This specimen was CD4+ T cells from PBMCs cultured without peptide, taken after COVID-19 vaccination. The chain uses TRBV4-2 and TRBJ1-2, with 7 positions matching TRBD1. This sequence was found in a human donor who received a COVID-19 vaccine. CDR3 residues: CASNKNRQGSNYGYTF. The CDR3 region has the DNA TGTGCCAGTAATAAAAACCGACAGGGCTCAAACTATGGCTACACCTTC.